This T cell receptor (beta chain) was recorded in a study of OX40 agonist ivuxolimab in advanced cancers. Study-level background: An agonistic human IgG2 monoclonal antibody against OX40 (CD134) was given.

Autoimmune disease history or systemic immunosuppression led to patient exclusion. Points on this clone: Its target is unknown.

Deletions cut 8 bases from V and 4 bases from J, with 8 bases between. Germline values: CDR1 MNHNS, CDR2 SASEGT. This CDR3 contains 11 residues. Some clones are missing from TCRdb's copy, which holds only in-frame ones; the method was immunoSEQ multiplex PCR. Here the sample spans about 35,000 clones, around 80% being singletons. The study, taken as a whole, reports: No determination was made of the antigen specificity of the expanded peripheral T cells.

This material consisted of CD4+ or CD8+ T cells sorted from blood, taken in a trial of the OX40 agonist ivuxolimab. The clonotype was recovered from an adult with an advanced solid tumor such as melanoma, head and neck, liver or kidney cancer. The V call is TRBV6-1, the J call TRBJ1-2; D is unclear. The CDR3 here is CASWWGYGYTF. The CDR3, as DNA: TGTGCCAGCTGGTGGGGCTATGGCTACACCTTC.